This T cell receptor beta chain was found in a study of CD4 T cells in relation to SARS-CoV-2 and coronaviruses. The unexposed donors gave CD4+ T cells in 2011-2018, prior to COVID-19. CD4+ T cells were isolated from the cells after 10 days of culture. As cell numbers allowed, unexposed-donor CD4+ T cells faced SARS-CoV-2 S/N and four cold-coronavirus spikes. Profiled with immunoSEQ multiplex PCR; TCRdb holds only in-frame clones, not every one. The table lists about 29,000 clones, approximately 78% of them singletons. CDR3 length equals 15 residues. Germline lookup yields CDR1 SNHLY and CDR2 FYNNEI. V dropped 0 bases and J dropped 5 bases, with 10 bases sitting between them. Concerning this clone itself: Its antigen is not identified.

Sequenced sample: CD4+ T cells from PBMCs, cultured in vitro. The TCR was taken from a human donor in good health. The V and J genes are TRBV2 and TRBJ1-4; D is ambiguous. CDR3 amino acids: CASSEARGQNEKLFF. The CDR3, as DNA: TGTGCCAGCAGTGAAGCGCGAGGGCAGAATGAAAAACTGTTTTTT.